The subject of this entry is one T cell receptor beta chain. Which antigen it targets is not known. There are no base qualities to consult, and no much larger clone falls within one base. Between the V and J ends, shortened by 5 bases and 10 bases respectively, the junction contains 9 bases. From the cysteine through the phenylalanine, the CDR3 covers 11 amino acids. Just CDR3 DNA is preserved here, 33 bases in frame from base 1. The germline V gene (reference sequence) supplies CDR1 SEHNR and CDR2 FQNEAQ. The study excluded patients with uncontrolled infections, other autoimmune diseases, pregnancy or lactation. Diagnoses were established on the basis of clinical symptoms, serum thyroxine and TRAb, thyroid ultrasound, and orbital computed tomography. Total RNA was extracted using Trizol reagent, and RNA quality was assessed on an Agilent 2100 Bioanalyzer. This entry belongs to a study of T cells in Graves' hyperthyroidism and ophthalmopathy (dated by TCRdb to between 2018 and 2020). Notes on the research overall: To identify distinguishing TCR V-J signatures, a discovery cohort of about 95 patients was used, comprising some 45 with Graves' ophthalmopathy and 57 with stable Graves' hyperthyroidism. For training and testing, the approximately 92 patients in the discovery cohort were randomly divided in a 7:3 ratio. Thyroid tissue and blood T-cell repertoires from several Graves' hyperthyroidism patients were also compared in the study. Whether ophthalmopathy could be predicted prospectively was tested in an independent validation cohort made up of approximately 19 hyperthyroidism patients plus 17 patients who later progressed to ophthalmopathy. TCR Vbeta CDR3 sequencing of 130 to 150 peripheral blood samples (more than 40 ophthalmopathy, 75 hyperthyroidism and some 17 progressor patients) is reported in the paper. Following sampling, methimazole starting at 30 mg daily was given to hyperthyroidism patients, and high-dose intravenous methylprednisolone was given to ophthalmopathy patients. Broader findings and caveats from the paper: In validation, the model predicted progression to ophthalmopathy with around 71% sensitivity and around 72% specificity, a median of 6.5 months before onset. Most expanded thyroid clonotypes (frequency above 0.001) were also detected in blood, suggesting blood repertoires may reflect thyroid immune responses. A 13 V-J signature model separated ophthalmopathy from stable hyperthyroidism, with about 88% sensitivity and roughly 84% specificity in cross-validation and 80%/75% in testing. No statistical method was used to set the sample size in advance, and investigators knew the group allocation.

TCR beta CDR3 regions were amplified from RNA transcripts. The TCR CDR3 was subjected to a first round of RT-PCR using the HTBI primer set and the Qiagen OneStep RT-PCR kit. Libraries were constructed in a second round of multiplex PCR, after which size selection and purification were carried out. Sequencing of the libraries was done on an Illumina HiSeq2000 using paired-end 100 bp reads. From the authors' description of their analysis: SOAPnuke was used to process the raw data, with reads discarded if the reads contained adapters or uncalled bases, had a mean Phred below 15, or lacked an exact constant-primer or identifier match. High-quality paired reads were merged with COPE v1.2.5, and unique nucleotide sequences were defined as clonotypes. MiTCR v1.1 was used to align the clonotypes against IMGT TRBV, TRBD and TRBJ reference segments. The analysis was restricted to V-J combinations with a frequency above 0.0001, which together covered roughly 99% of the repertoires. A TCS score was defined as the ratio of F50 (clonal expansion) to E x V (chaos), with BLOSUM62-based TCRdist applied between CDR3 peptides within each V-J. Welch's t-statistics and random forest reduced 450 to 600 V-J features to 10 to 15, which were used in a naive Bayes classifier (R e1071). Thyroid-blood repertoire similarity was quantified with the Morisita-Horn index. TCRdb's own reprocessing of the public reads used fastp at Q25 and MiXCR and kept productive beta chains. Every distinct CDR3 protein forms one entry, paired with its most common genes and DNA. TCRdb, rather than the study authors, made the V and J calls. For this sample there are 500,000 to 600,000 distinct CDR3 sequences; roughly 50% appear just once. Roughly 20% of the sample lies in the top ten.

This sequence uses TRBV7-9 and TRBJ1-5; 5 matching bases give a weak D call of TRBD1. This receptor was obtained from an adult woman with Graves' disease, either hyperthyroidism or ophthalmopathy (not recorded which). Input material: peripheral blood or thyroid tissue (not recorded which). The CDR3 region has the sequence CASSTRDPQHF. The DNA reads TGTGCCAGCAGCACCCGGGACCCCCAGCATTTT.